This TCR beta chain is drawn from a study of T-cell reconstitution after alpha-beta-depleted transplantation in children. Study-wide results and limits: In some patients, recipient T cells and intrathymic progenitors surviving conditioning explained high day-60 diversity. At the one-year point after transplant, T-cell counts and TCRbeta diversity were found to come mostly from T cells that had been newly produced. It was reported that alpha-beta T cells came from several hundred expanded graft clones (about two months after transplant).

The CDR3 is 14 amino acids. V lost 4 bases to trimming and J lost 1 base, with 11 bases between them. The germline CDR1 and CDR2 sequences are SGHRS and YFSETQ. TCRbeta library preparation incorporated unique molecular identifiers. From the PCR reads, TCRdb called clonotypes with MiXCR, one entry per CDR3 protein. The sample has approximately 500,000 distinct CDR3 sequences, roughly 27% seen once. Details on this clonotype: What it binds is not known.

The chain couples TRBV5-1 to TRBJ1-1; D not resolved. The clonotype was recovered from a boy younger than two with Wiskott-Aldrich syndrome, due to receive a stem cell transplant. The source was PBMCs, collected before TCRalphabeta/CD19-depleted stem cell transplant. CDR3 coding DNA: TGCGCCAGCAGCCCAGAAGGCAGGAACACTGAAGCTTTCTTT. It encodes CASSPEGRNTEAFF. Combining the CDR3 with reference TRBV5-1 and TRBJ1-1 gives the whole variable domain KAGVTQTPRYLIKTRGQQVTLSCSPISGHRSVSWYQQTPGQGLQFLFEYFSETQRNKGNFPGRFSGRQFSNSRSEMNVSTLELGDSALYLCASSPEGRNTEAFFGQGTRLTVV.